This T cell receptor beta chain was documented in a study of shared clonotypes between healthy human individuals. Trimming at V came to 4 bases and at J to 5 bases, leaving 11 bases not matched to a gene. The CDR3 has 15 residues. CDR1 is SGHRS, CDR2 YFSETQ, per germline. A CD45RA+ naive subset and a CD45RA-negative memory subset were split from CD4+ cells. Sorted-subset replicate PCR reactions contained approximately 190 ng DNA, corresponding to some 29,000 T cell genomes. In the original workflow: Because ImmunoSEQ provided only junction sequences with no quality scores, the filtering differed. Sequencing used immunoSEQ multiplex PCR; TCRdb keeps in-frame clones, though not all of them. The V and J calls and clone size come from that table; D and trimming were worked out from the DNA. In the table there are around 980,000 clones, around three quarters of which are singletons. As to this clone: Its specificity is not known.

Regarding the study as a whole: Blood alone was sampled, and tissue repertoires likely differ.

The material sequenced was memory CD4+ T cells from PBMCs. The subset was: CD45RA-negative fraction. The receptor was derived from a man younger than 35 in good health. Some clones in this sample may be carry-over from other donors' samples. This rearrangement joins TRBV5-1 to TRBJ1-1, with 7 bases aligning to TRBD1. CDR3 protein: CASSVATGARTEAFF. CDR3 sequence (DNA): TGCGCCAGCAGCGTCGCAACAGGGGCCCGGACTGAAGCTTTCTTT.